This record looks at one T cell receptor beta chain sequence and its context. Its antigen is undetermined. Data came from immunoSEQ multiplex PCR; TCRdb stores just in-frame clones and leaves some out. The table shows hundreds of thousands of clones, with about 85% occurring only once. The data are from a study of shared clonotypes between healthy human individuals. Study outcomes and limitations: Sequencing depth was a factor that was expected to affect clonotype sharing among donors.

CDR1 LGHNT and CDR2 FRNRAP come from the germline V gene. This CDR3 contains 19 residues. V gave up 0 bases and J gave up 0 bases; unmatched junction bases: 9. This clonotype originated in a woman aged 40 to 55 in good health. Some clones in this sample may be carry-over from other donors' samples. Sample: PBMCs. V gene TRBV12-5 combines with J gene TRBJ2-2, with 8 bases matching TRBD2. DNA of the CDR3: TGTGCTAGTGGTTTGGTAGCGCTAGCGGGCCCCACGAACACCGGGGAGCTGTTTTTT. It codes for CASGLVALAGPTNTGELFF.